This TCR beta chain originates from a study of OX40 agonist ivuxolimab in advanced cancers. In the study overall: Every patient in dose escalation had hepatocellular carcinoma, melanoma, renal cell or head and neck cancer. Males comprised 82.7% of the group, whose mean age was approximately 60 years (range about 20 to 90). Allowance was made for prior anti-PD-1, anti-PD-L1 or anti-CTLA-4 therapy, and 40% to 45% had some. The study, taken as a whole, reports: In general, CD8+ T cells held more expanded clones than CD4+ did, on average.

Repertoires were generated with immunoSEQ multiplex PCR, while TCRdb's copy carries only in-frame clones and drops some. The sample holds over 50,000 clones; about 89% are singletons and the top ten take approximately 1.5%. A few counts support this clone. What it recognizes is unknown. With V trimmed by 3 bases and J by 2 bases, 2 bases remained unmatched. The CDR3 sequence is 16 residues long. Germline lookup yields CDR1 SGDLS and CDR2 YYNGEE. The sequence derives from an adult with an advanced solid tumor such as melanoma, head and neck, liver or kidney cancer. Here the sequenced sample was CD4+ or CD8+ T cells sorted from blood, taken in a trial of the OX40 agonist ivuxolimab. The gene calls are TRBV9 and TRBJ2-5, with TRBD2 identical over 15 bases. CDR3 in amino acids: CASSGGTSGGQETQYF. CDR3 nucleotide sequence: TGTGCCAGCAGCGGCGGGACTAGCGGGGGGCAAGAGACCCAGTACTTC.